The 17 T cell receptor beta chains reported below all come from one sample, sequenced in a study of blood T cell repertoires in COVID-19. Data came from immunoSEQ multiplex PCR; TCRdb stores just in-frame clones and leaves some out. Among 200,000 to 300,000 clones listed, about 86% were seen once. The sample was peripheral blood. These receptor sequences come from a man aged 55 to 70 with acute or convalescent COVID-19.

CDR3 in amino acids: CASSPGTGGSRNEQFF. CDR3 coding DNA: TGTGCCAGCTCACCAGGTACAGGGGGGTCCCGGAATGAGCAGTTCTTC. The V call is TRBV18, the J call TRBJ2-1, with 8 nucleotides matching TRBD1. Per the germline V gene, CDR1 is KGHSH and CDR2 is LQKENI. V was pared by 2 bases and J by 7 bases, with 10 bases of the junction left unmatched. This CDR3 is built from 16 residues.

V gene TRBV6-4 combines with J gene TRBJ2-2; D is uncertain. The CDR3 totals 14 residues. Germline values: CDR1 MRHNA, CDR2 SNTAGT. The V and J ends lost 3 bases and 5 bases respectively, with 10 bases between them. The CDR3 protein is CASSENSFTGELFF. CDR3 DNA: TGTGCCAGCAGTGAGAACAGCTTTACCGGGGAGCTGTTTTTT.

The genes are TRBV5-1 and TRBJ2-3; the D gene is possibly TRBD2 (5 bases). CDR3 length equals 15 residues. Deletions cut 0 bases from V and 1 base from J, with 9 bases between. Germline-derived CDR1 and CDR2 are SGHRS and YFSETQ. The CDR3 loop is CASSLAVGGTDTQYF. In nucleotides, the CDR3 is TGCGCCAGCAGCTTGGCGGTCGGGGGCACAGATACGCAGTATTTT. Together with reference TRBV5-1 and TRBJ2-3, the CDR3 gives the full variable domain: KAGVTQTPRYLIKTRGQQVTLSCSPISGHRSVSWYQQTPGQGLQFLFEYFSETQRNKGNFPGRFSGRQFSNSRSEMNVSTLELGDSALYLCASSLAVGGTDTQYFGPGTRLTVL.

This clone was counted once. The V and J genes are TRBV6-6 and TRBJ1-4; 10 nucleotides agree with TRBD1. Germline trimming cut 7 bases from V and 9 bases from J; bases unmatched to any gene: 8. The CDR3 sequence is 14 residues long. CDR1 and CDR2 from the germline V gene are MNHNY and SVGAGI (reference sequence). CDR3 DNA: TGTGCCAGCACCCCGGGACAGGGGACCCAAAAACTGTTTTTT. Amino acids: CASTPGQGTQKLFF.

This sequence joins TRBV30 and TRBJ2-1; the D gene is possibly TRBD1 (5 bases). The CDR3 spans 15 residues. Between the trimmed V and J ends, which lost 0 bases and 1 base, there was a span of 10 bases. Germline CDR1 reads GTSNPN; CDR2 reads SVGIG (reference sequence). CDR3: CAWSVKGWSYNEQFF. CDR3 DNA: TGTGCCTGGAGTGTAAAGGGGTGGTCCTACAATGAGCAGTTCTTC.

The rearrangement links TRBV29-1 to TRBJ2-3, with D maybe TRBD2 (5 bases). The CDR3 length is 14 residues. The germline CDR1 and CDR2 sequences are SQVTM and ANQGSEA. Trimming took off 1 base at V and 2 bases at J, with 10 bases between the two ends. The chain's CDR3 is CSVEVGENTDTQYF. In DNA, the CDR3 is TGCAGCGTTGAAGTCGGGGAGAACACAGATACGCAGTATTTT.

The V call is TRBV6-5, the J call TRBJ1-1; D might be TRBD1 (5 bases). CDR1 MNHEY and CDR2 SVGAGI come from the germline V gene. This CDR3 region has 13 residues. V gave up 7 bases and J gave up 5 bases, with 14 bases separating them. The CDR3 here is CASTRGIVTEAFF. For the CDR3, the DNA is TGTGCCAGCACTCGGGGGATTGTGACTGAAGCTTTCTTT.

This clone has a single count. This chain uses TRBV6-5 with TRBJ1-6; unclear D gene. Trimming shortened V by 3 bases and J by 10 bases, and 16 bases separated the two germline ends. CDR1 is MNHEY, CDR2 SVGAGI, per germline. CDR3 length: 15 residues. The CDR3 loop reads CASSYGRGSRSPLHF. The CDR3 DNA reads TGTGCCAGCAGTTATGGTCGAGGATCGCGCTCACCCCTCCACTTT.

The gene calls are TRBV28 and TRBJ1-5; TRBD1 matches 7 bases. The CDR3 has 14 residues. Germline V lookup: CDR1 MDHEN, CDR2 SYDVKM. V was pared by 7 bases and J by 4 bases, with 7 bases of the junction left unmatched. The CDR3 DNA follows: TGTGCCAGCACCGAGACAGGGCCTAATCAGCCCCAGCATTTT. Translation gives CASTETGPNQPQHF.

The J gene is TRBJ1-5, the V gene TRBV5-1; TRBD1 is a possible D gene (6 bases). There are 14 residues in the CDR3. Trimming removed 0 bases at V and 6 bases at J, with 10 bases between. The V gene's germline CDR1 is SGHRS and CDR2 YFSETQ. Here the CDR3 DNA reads TGCGCCAGCAGCTTGGCACAGGGCACTCAGCCCCAGCATTTT. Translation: CASSLAQGTQPQHF.

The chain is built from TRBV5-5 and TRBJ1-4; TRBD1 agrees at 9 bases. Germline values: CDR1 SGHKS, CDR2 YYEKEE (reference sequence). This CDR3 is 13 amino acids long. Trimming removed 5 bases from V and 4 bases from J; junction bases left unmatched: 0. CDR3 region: CASRTGGNEKLFF. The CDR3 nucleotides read TGTGCCAGCAGGACAGGGGGTAATGAAAAACTGTTTTTT.

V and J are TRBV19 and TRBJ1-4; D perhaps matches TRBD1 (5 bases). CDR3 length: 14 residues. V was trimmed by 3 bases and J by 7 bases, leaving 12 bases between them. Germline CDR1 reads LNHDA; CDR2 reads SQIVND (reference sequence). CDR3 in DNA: TGTGCCAGTAGTATCGGAAGGGGTAGTGAAAAACTGTTTTTT. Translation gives CASSIGRGSEKLFF. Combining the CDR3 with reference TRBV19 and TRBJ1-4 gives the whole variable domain DGGITQSPKYLFRKEGQNVTLSCEQNLNHDAMYWYRQDPGQGLRLIYYSQIVNDFQKGDIAEGYSVSREKKESFPLTVTSAQKNPTAFYLCASSIGRGSEKLFFGSGTQLSVL.

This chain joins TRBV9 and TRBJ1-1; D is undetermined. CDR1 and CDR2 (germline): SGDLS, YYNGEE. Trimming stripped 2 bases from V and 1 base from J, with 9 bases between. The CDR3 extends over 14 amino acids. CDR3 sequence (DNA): TGTGCCAGCAGCGTCAACCCAGGGAACACTGAAGCTTTCTTT. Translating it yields CASSVNPGNTEAFF.

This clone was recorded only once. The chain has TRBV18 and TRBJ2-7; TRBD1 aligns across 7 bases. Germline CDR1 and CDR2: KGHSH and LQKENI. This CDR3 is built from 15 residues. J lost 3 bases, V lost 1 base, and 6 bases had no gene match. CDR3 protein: CASSPRRQGNYEQYF. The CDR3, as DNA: TGTGCCAGCTCACCACGCCGACAGGGCAACTACGAGCAGTACTTC. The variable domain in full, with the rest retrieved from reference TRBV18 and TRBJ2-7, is NAGVMQNPRHLVRRRGQEARLRCSPMKGHSHVYWYRQLPEEGLKFMVYLQKENIIDESGMPKERFSAEFPKEGPSILRIQQVVRGDSAAYFCASSPRRQGNYEQYFGPGTRLTVT.

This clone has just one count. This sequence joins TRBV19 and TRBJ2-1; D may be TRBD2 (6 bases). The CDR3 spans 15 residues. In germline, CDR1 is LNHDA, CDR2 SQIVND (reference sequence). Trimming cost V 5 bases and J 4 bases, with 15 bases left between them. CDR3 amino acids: CASSAGNSGYNEQFF. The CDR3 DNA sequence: TGTGCCAGTAGTGCAGGGAATAGCGGATACAATGAGCAGTTCTTC.

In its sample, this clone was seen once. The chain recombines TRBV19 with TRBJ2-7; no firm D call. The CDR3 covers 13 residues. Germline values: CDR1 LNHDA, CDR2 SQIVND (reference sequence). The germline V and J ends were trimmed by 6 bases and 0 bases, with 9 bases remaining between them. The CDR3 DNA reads TGTGCCAGTAGCCCCGCCGGCTCCTACGAGCAGTACTTC. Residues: CASSPAGSYEQYF.

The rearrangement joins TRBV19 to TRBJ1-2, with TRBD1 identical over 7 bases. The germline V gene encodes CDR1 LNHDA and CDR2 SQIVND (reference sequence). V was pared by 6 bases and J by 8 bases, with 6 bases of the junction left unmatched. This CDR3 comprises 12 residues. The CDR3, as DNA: TGTGCCAGTAGCAGACAGGGTAGGGGCTACACCTTC. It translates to CASSRQGRGYTF.